Listed below are T cell receptor beta chains from one sample, sequenced in a study of T cell responses to AZD1222 COVID-19 vaccine. Profiled with immunoSEQ multiplex PCR; TCRdb holds only in-frame clones, not every one. The data contain just under 150,000 clones, about 86% of them seen just once; the ten biggest clones take up approximately 5.4%. The sample consisted of peripheral blood, taken 28 days after the second AZD1222 dose. Source of these receptors: an adult who received the AZD1222 COVID-19 vaccine. CDR3s include the opening cysteine and the closing phenylalanine or tryptophan. A D gene is named only where the DNA matches it firmly. Part of the rows lack a size; the others show once, few, many or a class for expanded clones.

j_gene: TRBJ1-4; d_gene: NA; abundance: NA; v_gene: TRBV4-1; CDR3nt: TGCGCCAGCAGCCAAGTAGGGGGGGGCGAAAAACTGTTTTTT; CDR3aa: CASSQVGGGEKLFF
j_gene: TRBJ2-5; d_gene: NA; abundance: NA; v_gene: TRBV20-1; CDR3nt: TGCAGTGCTAGCGGGGCGGAGACCCAGTACTTC; CDR3aa: CSASGAETQYF
j_gene: TRBJ1-5; d_gene: NA; abundance: NA; v_gene: TRBV6-6; CDR3nt: TGTGCCAGCACCCAACAGGGTTTAGGCAATCAGCCCCAGCATTTT; CDR3aa: CASTQQGLGNQPQHF
j_gene: TRBJ1-2; d_gene: NA; abundance: NA; v_gene: TRBV6-5; CDR3nt: TGTGCCAGCAGGTCACAGGGACTGGGCTACACCTTC; CDR3aa: CASRSQGLGYTF
j_gene: TRBJ2-1; d_gene: TRBD2; abundance: NA; v_gene: TRBV6-5; CDR3nt: TGTGCCAGCAGTTATAGCGGGATCTACAATGAGCAGTTCTTC; CDR3aa: CASSYSGIYNEQFF
j_gene: TRBJ2-5; d_gene: NA; abundance: NA; v_gene: TRBV7-9; CDR3nt: TGTGCCAGCAGCAACTCAGGGTTCGAGGAAGAGACCCAGTACTTC; CDR3aa: CASSNSGFEEETQYF
j_gene: TRBJ1-6; d_gene: NA; abundance: NA; v_gene: TRBV30; CDR3nt: TGTGCCTGGACTTTTGGCGCTAATTCACCCCTCCACTTT; CDR3aa: CAWTFGANSPLHF
j_gene: TRBJ2-1; d_gene: NA; abundance: NA; v_gene: TRBV15; CDR3nt: TGTGCCACCAGCAGACTGCAGGGCAGAGGCTCCTACAATGAGCAGTTCTTC; CDR3aa: CATSRLQGRGSYNEQFF
j_gene: TRBJ2-6; d_gene: NA; abundance: NA; v_gene: TRBV2; CDR3nt: TGTGCCAGTCGGTCCCAGGGAGGAGCTGGGGCCAACGTCCTGACTTTC; CDR3aa: CASRSQGGAGANVLTF
j_gene: TRBJ1-2; d_gene: TRBD1; abundance: once; v_gene: TRBV27; CDR3nt: TGTGCCAGCAGTTTATCGAACAGGGGCGGCTATGGCTACACCTTC; CDR3aa: CASSLSNRGGYGYTF
j_gene: TRBJ1-2; d_gene: NA; abundance: NA; v_gene: TRBV5-1; CDR3nt: TGCGCCAGCAGCTTGGCAGCTCCCTCCCCCTATGGCTACACCTTC; CDR3aa: CASSLAAPSPYGYTF
j_gene: TRBJ2-7; d_gene: TRBD1; abundance: NA; v_gene: TRBV28; CDR3nt: TGTGCCAGCAGTTTTCCTCGGGACAGGTCCTCCTACGAGCAGTACTTC; CDR3aa: CASSFPRDRSSYEQYF
j_gene: TRBJ2-7; d_gene: TRBD1; abundance: NA; v_gene: TRBV28; CDR3nt: TGTGCCAGCAGTCAACCGGGACAGGGATCCTACGAGCAGTACTTC; CDR3aa: CASSQPGQGSYEQYF
j_gene: TRBJ1-3; d_gene: NA; abundance: NA; v_gene: TRBV7-9; CDR3nt: TGTGCCAGCAGTCTCGAAGGAAACACCATATATTTT; CDR3aa: CASSLEGNTIYF
j_gene: TRBJ2-5; d_gene: NA; abundance: once; v_gene: TRBV28; CDR3nt: TGTGCCAGCAGTGCTAAAGGGGAGACCCAGTACTTC; CDR3aa: CASSAKGETQYF
j_gene: TRBJ1-4; d_gene: TRBD1; abundance: NA; v_gene: TRBV4-2; CDR3nt: TGTGCCAGCAGCACCGGGACAGGGGCTGAAAAACTGTTTTTT; CDR3aa: CASSTGTGAEKLFF
j_gene: TRBJ2-2; d_gene: NA; abundance: NA; v_gene: TRBV14; CDR3nt: TGTGCCAGCAGCCTAGGAGGGGACCCCGCGAACACCGGGGAGCTGTTTTTT; CDR3aa: CASSLGGDPANTGELFF
j_gene: TRBJ2-3; d_gene: NA; abundance: once; v_gene: TRBV28; CDR3nt: TGTGCCAGCAGCCCTCCCGCCACCGATACGCAGTATTTT; CDR3aa: CASSPPATDTQYF
j_gene: TRBJ1-1; d_gene: NA; abundance: NA; v_gene: TRBV7-9; CDR3nt: TGTGCCAGCAGCTTAGGCCACAACACTGAAGCTTTCTTT; CDR3aa: CASSLGHNTEAFF
j_gene: TRBJ1-1; d_gene: NA; abundance: NA; v_gene: TRBV19; CDR3nt: TGTGCCAGTACCCCCCCGGGGGGGAACACTGAAGCTTTCTTT; CDR3aa: CASTPPGGNTEAFF
j_gene: TRBJ2-2; d_gene: NA; abundance: NA; v_gene: TRBV3-1/TRBV3-2; CDR3nt: TGTGCCAGCAGCCAACGAGACTCTAACACCGGGGAGCTGTTTTTT; CDR3aa: CASSQRDSNTGELFF
j_gene: TRBJ2-1; d_gene: TRBD2; abundance: few; v_gene: TRBV19; CDR3nt: TGTGCCAGTAGTTCCCCGACTAGCGATGAGCAGTTCTTC; CDR3aa: CASSSPTSDEQFF
j_gene: TRBJ2-2; d_gene: TRBD1; abundance: NA; v_gene: TRBV19; CDR3nt: TGTGCCAGTACCCCTCTTTATCCCCGGGACAGGGCATTAGAGGACGGGGAGCTGTTTTTT; CDR3aa: CASTPLYPRDRALEDGELFF
j_gene: TRBJ2-5; d_gene: NA; abundance: NA; v_gene: TRBV30; CDR3nt: TGTGCCTGGAGTGGAGAGACCCAAGAGACCCAGTACTTC; CDR3aa: CAWSGETQETQYF
j_gene: TRBJ1-2; d_gene: NA; abundance: few; v_gene: TRBV19; CDR3nt: TGTGCCAGTAGTAACCCCTCCCGGTATGGCTACACCTTC; CDR3aa: CASSNPSRYGYTF
j_gene: TRBJ2-5; d_gene: TRBD1; abundance: NA; v_gene: TRBV12-3/TRBV12-4; CDR3nt: TGTGCCAGCAGTTTGGCAGGGGGAGAGACCCAGTACTTC; CDR3aa: CASSLAGGETQYF
j_gene: TRBJ1-5; d_gene: NA; abundance: NA; v_gene: TRBV6-5; CDR3nt: TGTGCCAGCAGTTCCACAGGGACCAGCAATCAGCCCCAGCATTTT; CDR3aa: CASSSTGTSNQPQHF
j_gene: TRBJ2-7; d_gene: NA; abundance: NA; v_gene: TRBV6-6; CDR3nt: TGTGCCAGCAGCCTTTTGACCGGGACAACTTACGAGCAGTACTTC; CDR3aa: CASSLLTGTTYEQYF
j_gene: TRBJ1-4; d_gene: NA; abundance: NA; v_gene: TRBV4-1; CDR3nt: TGCGCCAGCAGCCAAGATATAAGGCTCCCTCGGACTTTT; CDR3aa: CASSQDIRLPRTF
j_gene: TRBJ2-5; d_gene: NA; abundance: NA; v_gene: TRBV3-1/TRBV3-2; CDR3nt: TGTGCCAGCAGGCCCCATGTTTCGGAGACCCAGTACTTC; CDR3aa: CASRPHVSETQYF
j_gene: TRBJ1-5; d_gene: NA; abundance: NA; v_gene: TRBV10-3; CDR3nt: TGTGCCATCAGTCGTGACATAATCAATCAGCCCCAGCATTTT; CDR3aa: CAISRDIINQPQHF
j_gene: TRBJ1-2; d_gene: NA; abundance: NA; v_gene: TRBV28; CDR3nt: TGTGCCAGCAGTCTCTTACAGGGACTAAATGGCTACACCTTC; CDR3aa: CASSLLQGLNGYTF
j_gene: TRBJ2-6; d_gene: NA; abundance: NA; v_gene: TRBV30; CDR3nt: TGTGCCTGCCAGGAGGCAGGGGCAGGGGCCAACGTCCTGACTTTC; CDR3aa: CACQEAGAGANVLTF
j_gene: TRBJ2-1; d_gene: NA; abundance: NA; v_gene: TRBV6-6; CDR3nt: TGTGCCAGCAGTTACTCGAAATACAATGAGCAGTTCTTC; CDR3aa: CASSYSKYNEQFF
j_gene: TRBJ1-5; d_gene: NA; abundance: NA; v_gene: TRBV6-5; CDR3nt: TGTGCCAGCAGGGGGGTGGACCAGCCCCAGCATTTT; CDR3aa: CASRGVDQPQHF
j_gene: TRBJ2-1; d_gene: NA; abundance: NA; v_gene: TRBV11-3; CDR3nt: TGTGCCAGCAGCGCGACGCACCTGAATGAGCAGTTCTTC; CDR3aa: CASSATHLNEQFF
j_gene: TRBJ2-3; d_gene: NA; abundance: NA; v_gene: TRBV6-6; CDR3nt: TGTGCCAGCACCAGGAGCCACCGGGGGACAGATACGCAGTATTTT; CDR3aa: CASTRSHRGTDTQYF
j_gene: TRBJ1-5; d_gene: TRBD1; abundance: NA; v_gene: TRBV6-5; CDR3nt: TGTGCCAGCAGTCTGACAGGGACCGACGGTCAGCCCCAGCATTTT; CDR3aa: CASSLTGTDGQPQHF
j_gene: TRBJ2-5; d_gene: NA; abundance: NA; v_gene: TRBV30; CDR3nt: TGTGCCTGGAGTTTTCCCGGGCAAGAGACCCAGTACTTC; CDR3aa: CAWSFPGQETQYF
j_gene: TRBJ2-3; d_gene: TRBD1; abundance: NA; v_gene: TRBV5-1; CDR3nt: TGCGCCAGCAGCTCACAAACAGGGGGCGCAGATACGCAGTATTTT; CDR3aa: CASSSQTGGADTQYF
j_gene: TRBJ2-1; d_gene: TRBD1; abundance: once; v_gene: TRBV5-6; CDR3nt: TGTGCCAGCATCCCGGACAGGGGCGTACCTAATGAGCAGTTCTTC; CDR3aa: CASIPDRGVPNEQFF
j_gene: TRBJ1-2; d_gene: NA; abundance: NA; v_gene: TRBV4-2; CDR3nt: TGTGCCAGCAGCCCTCTGGGGAGGGGAGATGGCTACACCTTC; CDR3aa: CASSPLGRGDGYTF
j_gene: TRBJ1-2; d_gene: NA; abundance: once; v_gene: TRBV6-5; CDR3nt: TGTGCCAGCAGTAGGGCGGCGGGCGGCTACACCTTC; CDR3aa: CASSRAAGGYTF
j_gene: TRBJ2-5; d_gene: TRBD2; abundance: NA; v_gene: TRBV9; CDR3nt: TGTGCCAGCAGCCCAGGCGGGGGGCTTTGGGAGACCCAGTACTTC; CDR3aa: CASSPGGGLWETQYF
j_gene: TRBJ2-3; d_gene: NA; abundance: NA; v_gene: TRBV6-5; CDR3nt: TGTGCCAGCAGTTACTCCGGATGGGACGGAGATACGCAGTATTTT; CDR3aa: CASSYSGWDGDTQYF
j_gene: TRBJ1-1; d_gene: NA; abundance: NA; v_gene: TRBV13; CDR3nt: TGTGCCAGCAGCTCCCAGGGTCACACTGAAGCTTTCTTT; CDR3aa: CASSSQGHTEAFF
j_gene: TRBJ2-5; d_gene: NA; abundance: NA; v_gene: TRBV5-1; CDR3nt: TGCGCCAGCAGCTTTGAAGGGGGTCAAGAGACCCAGTACTTC; CDR3aa: CASSFEGGQETQYF
j_gene: TRBJ1-6; d_gene: NA; abundance: NA; v_gene: TRBV12-3/TRBV12-4; CDR3nt: TGTGCCAGCCAGGCGGATTACAATTCACCCCTCCACTTT; CDR3aa: CASQADYNSPLHF
j_gene: TRBJ1-5; d_gene: NA; abundance: NA; v_gene: TRBV10-3; CDR3nt: TGTGCCATCGGTCAGGGAGAACAGCCCCAGCATTTT; CDR3aa: CAIGQGEQPQHF
j_gene: TRBJ2-1; d_gene: NA; abundance: NA; v_gene: TRBV5-6; CDR3nt: TGTGCCAGCAGCTTTAGCGGACCTTCGCAGTTCTTC; CDR3aa: CASSFSGPSQFF
j_gene: TRBJ1-2; d_gene: NA; abundance: NA; v_gene: TRBV6-5; CDR3nt: TGTGCCAGCAGTTATTTGAATGTCGGAGGCTATGGCTACACCTTC; CDR3aa: CASSYLNVGGYGYTF
j_gene: TRBJ2-1; d_gene: NA; abundance: NA; v_gene: TRBV29-1; CDR3nt: TGCAGCGTTGGTTGGGGCTACAATGAGCAGTTCTTC; CDR3aa: CSVGWGYNEQFF
j_gene: TRBJ2-1; d_gene: TRBD2; abundance: NA; v_gene: TRBV27; CDR3nt: TGTGCCAGCAGTTTCCGACTAGCGGGAGGGTACAATGAGCAGTTCTTC; CDR3aa: CASSFRLAGGYNEQFF
j_gene: TRBJ1-2; d_gene: NA; abundance: NA; v_gene: TRBV2; CDR3nt: TGTGCCAGCAGAGACGACAGTAACTATGGCTACACCTTC; CDR3aa: CASRDDSNYGYTF
j_gene: TRBJ2-1; d_gene: NA; abundance: NA; v_gene: TRBV2; CDR3nt: TGTGCCAGCTTAAAAGACCGGGGTGAGCAGTTCTTC; CDR3aa: CASLKDRGEQFF
j_gene: TRBJ2-5; d_gene: TRBD2; abundance: once; v_gene: TRBV3-1/TRBV3-2; CDR3nt: TGTGCCAGCAGCCGACTAGCGGGCCGTGGATTGCAAGAGACCCAGTACTTC; CDR3aa: CASSRLAGRGLQETQYF
j_gene: TRBJ2-2; d_gene: NA; abundance: NA; v_gene: TRBV4-1; CDR3nt: TGCGCCAGCAGCCATAATCAAGAGCTGTTTTTT; CDR3aa: CASSHNQELFF
j_gene: TRBJ2-2; d_gene: NA; abundance: NA; v_gene: TRBV11-3; CDR3nt: TGTGCCAGCAGCTTAGACTTCGGGTCCGGGGAGCTGTTTTTT; CDR3aa: CASSLDFGSGELFF
j_gene: TRBJ1-1; d_gene: NA; abundance: NA; v_gene: TRBV5-6; CDR3nt: TGTGCCAGCAGATATCACGGGGGAGTAGTCACTGAAGCTTTCTTT; CDR3aa: CASRYHGGVVTEAFF
j_gene: TRBJ1-2; d_gene: NA; abundance: NA; v_gene: TRBV29-1; CDR3nt: TGCAGCGTTGAAGGGGTGGGCCTGGTCTATGGCTACACCTTC; CDR3aa: CSVEGVGLVYGYTF